What follows are 26 T cell receptor beta chains derived from one specimen sequenced in a study of T cell repertoires in cytomegalovirus infection. TCRdb used MiXCR to reprocess the reads, holding one entry per CDR3 protein. The data hold 200,000 to 300,000 distinct CDR3 sequences, with approximately 10% observed a single time. Sequencing input: PBMCs. The source is a human donor in good health (CMV status not recorded). Some clones in this sample may be carry-over from other donors' samples.

This clonotype was seen more than once but under ten times. The chain is built from TRBV19 and TRBJ1-6, with D uncertain. The germline CDR1 and CDR2 sequences are LNHDA and SQIVND (reference sequence). CDR3 length: 13 residues. V was clipped by 5 bases and J by 10 bases, with 12 bases between them. CDR3 loop: CASSEGLGSPLHF. The CDR3 bases are TGTGCCAGTAGTGAAGGGCTGGGATCACCCCTCCACTTT.

This clonotype was seen repeatedly, ten times or more. The rearrangement joins TRBV9 to TRBJ1-2; no firm D call. CDR3 length equals 15 residues. V dropped 4 bases and J dropped 4 bases, with 17 bases sitting between them. Germline CDR1 is SGDLS and CDR2 is YYNGEE. This CDR3 is CASSTSALPGYGYTF. In DNA, the CDR3 is TGTGCCAGCAGCACGTCCGCTTTGCCCGGCTATGGCTACACCTTC.

This clonotype was recorded many times. The rearrangement uses TRBV14 and TRBJ2-7; D may correspond to TRBD1 or TRBD2 (5 bases each). Per germline, CDR1 SGHDN and CDR2 FVKESK. The CDR3 totals 14 residues. Between the trimmed V and J ends, which lost 1 base and 7 bases, there was a span of 14 bases. For the CDR3, the DNA is TGTGCCAGCAGCCAAGCGAGGGGATTGGGGGAGCAGTACTTC. Translation: CASSQARGLGEQYF. Based on the CDR3 plus reference TRBV14 and TRBJ2-7, the full variable domain is EAGVTQFPSHSVIEKGQTVTLRCDPISGHDNLYWYRRVMGKEIKFLLHFVKESKQDESGMPNNRFLAERTGGTYSTLKVQPAELEDSGVYFCASSQARGLGEQYFGPGTRLTVT.

The table lists this clonotype with many counts. The genes are TRBV5-1 and TRBJ2-1, with TRBD2 matching 14 bases. This CDR3 has 15 amino acids. The V gene's germline CDR1 is SGHRS and CDR2 YFSETQ. Unmatched junction bases numbered 2, after V lost 3 bases and J lost 6 bases. CDR3 sequence (DNA): TGCGCCAGCAGCTCCGGACTAGCGGGAGGCAATGAGCAGTTCTTC. As protein: CASSSGLAGGNEQFF.

The CDR3 spells CASSLVGVGNQPQHF. DNA for the CDR3: TGTGCCAGCAGCTTAGTGGGTGTAGGCAATCAGCCCCAGCATTTT. This sequence joins TRBV7-8 and TRBJ1-5; D gene unclear. Between the trimmed V and J ends, which lost 1 base and 2 bases, there was a span of 9 bases. CDR1 and CDR2 from the germline V gene are SGHVS and FQNEAQ. CDR3 size: 15 residues.

This clonotype was detected ten times or more. The chain uses TRBV7-2 and TRBJ2-7; no clear D gene. Germline CDR1 reads SGHTA; CDR2 reads FQGNSA. The V gene lost 2 bases and the J gene lost 1 base, with 6 bases spanning the gap. The CDR3 is 13 amino acids. The CDR3 DNA reads TGTGCCAGCAGCTTATCGCTGTCCTACGAGCAGTACTTC. Translating gives CASSLSLSYEQYF.

This clonotype has at least ten counts. The chain couples TRBV6-2 or TRBV6-3 to TRBJ1-6; no firm D call. Germline loops: CDR1 MNHEY, CDR2 SVGEGT. The V end was cut by 6 bases, the J end by 5 bases, with 8 bases between. The CDR3 loop spans 13 amino acids. In nucleotides, the CDR3 is TGTGCCAGCAGGGAATTGCATAATTCACCCCTCCACTTT. Translating it yields CASRELHNSPLHF.

This clonotype was observed a handful of times. This chain links TRBV5-4 with TRBJ1-1, with 7 bases fitting TRBD1. Per the germline V gene, CDR1 is SGHNT and CDR2 is YYREEE (reference sequence). The ends lost 0 bases at V and 5 bases at J; junction bases unmatched: 7. This CDR3 contains 15 residues. DNA of the CDR3: TGTGCCAGCAGCTTGGTAGGGTCACAGGGGACTGAAGCTTTCTTT. This sequence encodes CASSLVGSQGTEAFF.

There are many counts of this clonotype. V gene TRBV6-2 or TRBV6-3 combines with J gene TRBJ1-2, with D perhaps TRBD1 (5 bases). The CDR3 has 13 residues. Trimming shortened V by 7 bases and J by 8 bases, and 17 bases separated the two germline ends. Germline CDR1 reads MNHEY; CDR2 reads SVGEGT. The CDR3 coding sequence is TGTGCCAGCACCTTTCAGGGAGGACTCGGCTACACCTTC. The encoded protein is CASTFQGGLGYTF.

This clonotype was seen repeatedly, ten times or more. The chain joins TRBV12-3 or TRBV12-4 to TRBJ2-7; D gene unclear. The germline V and J ends were trimmed by 6 bases and 2 bases, with 23 bases remaining between them. This CDR3 spans 17 amino acids. CDR3 bases: TGTGCCAGCAGCCCCGTCGACCGGACCGAGATTGCCTACGAGCAGTACTTC. This codes for CASSPVDRTEIAYEQYF.

V gene TRBV15 combines with J gene TRBJ2-1, with TRBD2 identical over 7 bases. The CDR3 sequence is 16 residues long. Germline assignment: CDR1 LNHNV and CDR2 YYDKDF (reference sequence). The trim removed 7 bases at V and 13 bases at J, leaving 22 bases unmatched. The CDR3 nucleotides are TGTGCCACCACCCCTCAGGGAGTAGCGGGCCGAGGGATACAGTTCTTC. It yields the protein CATTPQGVAGRGIQFF.

Ten or more counts support this clonotype. The chain employs TRBV5-5 and TRBJ2-5, with 9 nucleotides matching TRBD1. This CDR3 has 14 amino acids. With 4 bases clipped from V and 5 bases from J, the junction kept 6 bases outside the gene matches. CDR1 SGHKS and CDR2 YYEKEE come from the germline V gene (reference sequence). DNA for the CDR3: TGTGCCAGCAGCCACACAGGGGGCGGTGAGACCCAGTACTTC. This gives the protein CASSHTGGGETQYF.

This clonotype was seen repeatedly, ten times or more. The chain joins TRBV6-8 to TRBJ2-1; D might be TRBD1 or TRBD2, each matching 5 bases. V was cut by 4 bases and J by 6 bases, with 10 bases left in between. CDR3 length: 13 amino acids. Germline CDR1 MNHGY, CDR2 SAAAGT. The chain's CDR3 is CASSLGRTNEQFF. The CDR3, as DNA: TGTGCCAGCAGTTTGGGACGGACCAATGAGCAGTTCTTC.

This clonotype was counted at least ten times. V gene TRBV28 combines with J gene TRBJ1-5; 7 positions match TRBD1. J gave up 2 bases and V 5 bases, and 6 bases lay outside the gene matches. From germline, CDR1 is MDHEN and CDR2 SYDVKM. The CDR3 is made up of 15 amino acids. The DNA of the CDR3 is TGTGCCAGCAGTCCCAGGGGGGTTGGCAATCAGCCCCAGCATTTT. Translated, it gives CASSPRGVGNQPQHF.

This clonotype was seen a handful of times. The gene calls are TRBV6-2 or TRBV6-3 and TRBJ2-1; possibly TRBD1 or TRBD2 for D (5 bases each). The V and J ends lost 2 bases and 12 bases respectively, with 20 bases between them. Germline CDR1 is MNHEY and CDR2 is SVGEGT. This CDR3 contains 15 residues. Written as DNA, the CDR3 is TGTGCCAGCAGTTACGGCCAGGGACGGGACGCGGGGCAGTTCTTC. The encoded protein is CASSYGQGRDAGQFF.

This clonotype turned up a few times. The chain has TRBV7-2 and TRBJ2-7; a weak D match, TRBD2 (5 bases). This CDR3 is 14 amino acids long. V was pared by 2 bases and J by 5 bases, with 13 bases between. Germline CDR1 reads SGHTA; CDR2 reads FQGNSA. In DNA, the CDR3 is TGTGCCAGCAGCTTATTTCGGGATACCCACGAGCAGTACTTC. Translated: CASSLFRDTHEQYF.

This chain joins TRBV7-9 and TRBJ2-3; 14 bases are a match to TRBD2. V gave up 3 bases and J gave up 4 bases; unmatched junction bases: 3. This CDR3 is built from 16 residues. In germline, CDR1 is SEHNR, CDR2 FQNEAQ (reference sequence). CDR3 loop: CASSLGLAGASDTQYF. CDR3 nucleotide sequence: TGTGCCAGCAGCTTGGGACTAGCGGGAGCCTCAGATACGCAGTATTTT.

In this sample, this clonotype turned up many times. This chain uses TRBV7-2 with TRBJ1-5; D may be TRBD1 (6 bases). V lost 4 bases and J 5 bases, leaving 9 bases between the germline ends. The length of the CDR3 is 13 residues. CDR1 and CDR2 from the germline V gene are SGHTA and FQGNSA. CDR3 DNA: TGTGCCAGCAGCTACAGGGAAGATCAGCCCCAGCATTTT. Amino acid sequence: CASSYREDQPQHF.

This clonotype has at least ten counts. CDR3 amino acids: CASRSRTGSVPQPQHF. The CDR3, as DNA: TGTGCCAGCAGAAGCCGGACAGGTTCGGTGCCTCAGCCCCAGCATTTT. V gene TRBV6-2 or TRBV6-3 combines with J gene TRBJ1-5, with 7 bases that match TRBD1. Losses at the gene ends were 6 bases for V and 6 bases for J; bases not matched to a gene: 14. Germline CDR1 and CDR2: MNHEY and SVGEGT. CDR3 length equals 16 residues.

This clonotype was recorded a few times. V and J are TRBV6-1 and TRBJ1-2; the D is unclear. The CDR3 contains 14 residues. Trimming removed 8 bases from V and 6 bases from J, with 19 bases in between. The V gene's germline CDR1 is MNHNS and CDR2 SASEGT. The CDR3 loop is CASLRREYSHGYTF. CDR3 DNA: TGTGCCAGCCTAAGAAGAGAATATAGTCATGGCTACACCTTC.

This clonotype was counted many times. The chain uses TRBV7-2 and TRBJ1-5; TRBD1 agrees at 7 bases. The germline gives CDR1 SGHTA, CDR2 FQGNSA. This CDR3 has 15 amino acids. The V and J ends lost 4 bases and 3 bases, in that order; junction bases with no gene match: 6. CDR3 amino acids: CASSSQGGYNQPQHF. CDR3 DNA: TGTGCCAGCAGCTCTCAGGGGGGCTACAATCAGCCCCAGCATTTT.

This clonotype was seen many times. CDR3 sequence: CASSVMNTEAFF. CDR3 nucleotides: TGTGCCAGCAGCGTGATGAACACTGAAGCTTTCTTT. The chain employs TRBV7-9 and TRBJ1-1, with D uncertain. Germline V CDR1 and CDR2: SEHNR, FQNEAQ (reference sequence). The CDR3 spans 12 residues. Trimming cost V 5 bases and J 0 bases, with 4 bases left between them.

In this sample, this clonotype turned up a few times. The V call is TRBV19, the J call TRBJ2-5; D might be TRBD1 (6 bases). Germline V gene sequence: CDR1 LNHDA, CDR2 SQIVND (reference sequence). Trimming left V 2 bases short and J 5 bases short, with 15 bases between. This CDR3 contains 15 residues. CDR3 amino acids: CASSIRGGNRETQYF. The CDR3 nucleotides read TGTGCCAGTAGTATACGAGGGGGTAATAGGGAGACCCAGTACTTC.

This clonotype was detected many times. The J gene is TRBJ2-2, the V gene TRBV12-3 or TRBV12-4; 11 bases are a match to TRBD1. The junction had 6 bases not matched to a gene; V was cut back by 6 bases and J by 6 bases. The CDR3 extends over 15 amino acids. CDR3 in DNA: TGTGCCAGCAGAACCGGGACAGGGGGTCCCGGGGAGCTGTTTTTT. It encodes CASRTGTGGPGELFF.

This clonotype came up a few times. The chain combines TRBV28 with TRBJ2-3; 11 bases agree with TRBD2. The ends lost 6 bases at V and 5 bases at J; junction bases unmatched: 25. CDR3 length: 21 amino acids. The V gene's germline CDR1 is MDHEN and CDR2 SYDVKM. CDR3 in amino acids: CASSPPGGSGGASVLRDTQYF. The CDR3 DNA follows: TGTGCCAGCAGCCCTCCGGGTGGTAGCGGGGGGGCATCGGTTTTGAGAGATACGCAGTATTTT. Supplemented by reference TRBV28 and TRBJ2-3, the full variable domain reads DVKVTQSSRYLVKRTGEKVFLECVQDMDHENMFWYRQDPGLGLRLIYFSYDVKMKEKGDIPEGYSVSREKKERFSLILESASTNQTSMYLCASSPPGGSGGASVLRDTQYFGPGTRLTVL.

This clonotype was counted many times. This sequence joins TRBV12-3 or TRBV12-4 and TRBJ1-3; D is possibly TRBD1 (6 bases). V lost 7 bases and J lost 3, with 16 bases in between. The CDR3 sequence is 15 residues long. The CDR3 reads CASIPEGGYGNTIYF. The CDR3 DNA sequence: TGTGCCAGCATCCCGGAGGGGGGGTATGGAAACACCATATATTTT.